The entry below describes one T cell receptor (beta chain). The target antigen is unknown. The CDR3 consists of 15 residues. Trimming stripped 6 bases from V and 10 bases from J, with 19 bases between. The source of the sample is a study of CD8+CD57+ T cells in acquired aplastic anemia. Across the study: Sorted CD4+ and CD8+ cells gave an average of approximately 3.4 ug of DNA. Study-wide results and caveats: Common to patients and controls were twenty-nine CD8+ CDR3 sequences. The study found no significant CD8+ Simpson's diversity difference between patients and controls.

Genomic DNA was employed as the template in profiling TCR beta VDJ and CDR3. TCRdb reprocessed the reads via MiXCR and lists one record per CDR3 protein. In the table there are 250,000 to 350,000 distinct CDR3 sequences, approximately 56% of which are singletons. V and J are TRBV12-3 or TRBV12-4 and TRBJ1-6, with D perhaps matching TRBD1 (6 bases). The clonotype originates from a human donor with severe aplastic anemia or a healthy control (not recorded which). The sample taken for sequencing was sorted CD4+, CD8+, or CD8+CD57+ T cells (not recorded which) from PBMCs. This chain's CDR3 is CASSNKQGLGSPLHF. The DNA of the CDR3 is TGTGCCAGCAGCAACAAACAGGGTTTGGGGTCACCCCTCCACTTT.